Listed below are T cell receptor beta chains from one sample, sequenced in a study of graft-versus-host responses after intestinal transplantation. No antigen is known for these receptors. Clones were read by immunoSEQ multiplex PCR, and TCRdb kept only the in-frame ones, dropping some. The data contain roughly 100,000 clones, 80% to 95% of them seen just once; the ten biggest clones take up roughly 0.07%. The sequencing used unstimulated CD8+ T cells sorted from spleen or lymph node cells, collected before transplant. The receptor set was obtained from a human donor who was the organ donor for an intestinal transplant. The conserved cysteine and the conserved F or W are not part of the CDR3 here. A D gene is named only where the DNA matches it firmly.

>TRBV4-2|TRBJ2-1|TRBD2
ASSRGLAGEEF
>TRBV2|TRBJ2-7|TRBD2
ASSGVSYEQY
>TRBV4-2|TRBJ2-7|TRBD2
ASSQGLAVNYEQY
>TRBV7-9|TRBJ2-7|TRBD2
ASSLAGLAEYEQY
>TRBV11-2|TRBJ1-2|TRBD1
ASTLYADRGYGYT
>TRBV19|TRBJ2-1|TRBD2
ASSIPRLAWNEQF
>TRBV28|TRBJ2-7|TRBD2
ATEFEGGLAGAHSYEQY
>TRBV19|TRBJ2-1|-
ASSTLGLPFCDEQF
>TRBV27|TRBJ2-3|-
ASSFYRNTDTQY
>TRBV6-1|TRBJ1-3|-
ASRMRGAGNTIY
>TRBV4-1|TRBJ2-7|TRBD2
ASSPRFTSGTYEQY
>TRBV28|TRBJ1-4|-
ASSFVGADEKLF
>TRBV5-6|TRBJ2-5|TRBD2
ASSLGSGGIYQETQY
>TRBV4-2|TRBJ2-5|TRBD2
ASSQEERRGGYRETQY
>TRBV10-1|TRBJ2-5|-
ARRSETQY
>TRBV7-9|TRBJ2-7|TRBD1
ASSPQPGQVIGQY
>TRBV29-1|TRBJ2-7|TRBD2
SIRSPTSGGEGSYEQY
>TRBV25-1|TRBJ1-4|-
ASSEGGSMNEKLF
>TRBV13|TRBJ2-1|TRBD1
ASSQIDREYNEQF
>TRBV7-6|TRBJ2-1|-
ASSDPNGYEQF
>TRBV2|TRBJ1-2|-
ASIVRGNYGYT
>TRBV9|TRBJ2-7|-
ASSLEGASYYEQY
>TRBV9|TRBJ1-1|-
ASSGGGNTEAF
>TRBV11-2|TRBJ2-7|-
ASSLGLLGGGSYEQY
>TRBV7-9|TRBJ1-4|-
ASTTPLNEKLF
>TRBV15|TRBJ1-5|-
ATSRGALNQPQH
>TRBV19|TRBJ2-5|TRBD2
ASSIDSGAGGEETQY
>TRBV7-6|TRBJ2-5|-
ASSLISTQIETQY
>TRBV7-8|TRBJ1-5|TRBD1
ASSSGTGGNQPQH
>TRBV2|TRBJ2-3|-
ASFDYPTDTQY
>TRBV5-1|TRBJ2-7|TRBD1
ASSLRTGFTYEQY
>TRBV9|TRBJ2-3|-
ASSVGELALTDTQY
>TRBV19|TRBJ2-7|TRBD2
ASSWASGFYEQY
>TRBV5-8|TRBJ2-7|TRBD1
ASSVTGASYEQY
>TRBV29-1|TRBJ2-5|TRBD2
SVEDPPLGLAGIQETQY
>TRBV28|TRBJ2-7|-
ASYQEGPTHEQY
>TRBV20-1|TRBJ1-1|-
SATVTEAF
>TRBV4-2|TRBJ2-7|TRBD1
ASSLGTASEQY
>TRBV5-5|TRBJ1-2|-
ASSLQGQRGGYT
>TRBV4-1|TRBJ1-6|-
ASSHTSSYNSPLH
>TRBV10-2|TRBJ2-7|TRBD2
ASSDLTGTTTYEQY